The 17 T cell receptor beta chains below were found in one sample sequenced in a study of OX40 agonist ivuxolimab in advanced cancers. TCRdb's copy holds only in-frame clones and misses some; the assay was immunoSEQ multiplex PCR. This sample has 15,000 to 20,000 clones, with about 86% found just once. The sequences come from CD4+ or CD8+ T cells sorted from blood, collected in a trial of the OX40 agonist ivuxolimab. The source of these receptors is an adult with an advanced solid tumor such as melanoma, head and neck, liver or kidney cancer.

The rearrangement uses TRBV5-6 and TRBJ1-5; D unresolved. CDR3 length: 13 amino acids. Trimming stripped 3 bases from V and 5 bases from J, with 9 bases between. Germline V gene lookup returns CDR1 SGHDT and CDR2 YYEEEE. In DNA, the CDR3 is TGTGCCAGCAGCTCCGGATACTATCAGCCCCAGCATTTT. Translated: CASSSGYYQPQHF.

This rearrangement joins TRBV6-1 to TRBJ1-1; 8 nucleotides align to TRBD1. The CDR3 contains 14 residues. V dropped 5 bases and J dropped 6; count of bases not matched to a gene: 8. The germline CDR1 and CDR2 sequences are MNHNS and SASEGT. CDR3 sequence reads: CASSQGAQVPEAFF. Here the CDR3 DNA reads TGTGCCAGCAGTCAGGGGGCGCAGGTACCTGAAGCTTTCTTT.

The J gene is TRBJ2-1, the V gene TRBV7-2; TRBD2 agrees at 7 bases. Germline trimming cut 2 bases from V and 8 bases from J; bases unmatched to any gene: 6. Germline CDR1 reads SGHTA; CDR2 reads FQGNSA. CDR3 size: 14 residues. CDR3 in DNA: TGTGCCAGCAGCTTACTCGGGGGGAGGGATGAGCAGTTCTTC. This translates into CASSLLGGRDEQFF.

This clone appeared once. This rearrangement joins TRBV5-4 to TRBJ1-2; D unclear. The CDR3 has 15 amino acids. Germline V gene data show CDR1 as SGHNT and CDR2 as YYREEE (reference sequence). V lost 3 bases to trimming and J lost 0 bases, with 12 bases between them. DNA of the CDR3: TGTGCCAGCAGCTCCCGGAGCGTAGCTAACTATGGCTACACCTTC. Amino acids: CASSSRSVANYGYTF.

This clone came up a few times. The rearrangement links TRBV28 to TRBJ1-6; D remains ambiguous. The CDR3 is 16 residues long. Germline V gene sequence: CDR1 MDHEN, CDR2 SYDVKM. The ends were cut back, 4 bases at V and 0 bases at J, with 10 bases in the middle. The CDR3 spells CASSSEGSSYNSPLHF. CDR3 sequence (DNA): TGTGCCAGCAGTTCTGAGGGCAGCTCCTATAATTCACCCCTCCACTTT.

J is TRBJ1-5 and V is TRBV18; D gene unclear. The germline V and J ends were trimmed by 3 bases and 4 bases, with 7 bases remaining between them. Germline loops: CDR1 KGHSH, CDR2 LQKENI. This CDR3 comprises 13 residues. The CDR3 nucleotides are TGTGCCAGCTCACCTAGGACTAATCAGCCCCAGCATTTT. Its translation is CASSPRTNQPQHF. The variable domain in full, completed from reference TRBV18 and TRBJ1-5, reads NAGVMQNPRHLVRRRGQEARLRCSPMKGHSHVYWYRQLPEEGLKFMVYLQKENIIDESGMPKERFSAEFPKEGPSILRIQQVVRGDSAAYFCASSPRTNQPQHFGDGTRLSIL.

This clone was seen once. This chain uses TRBV11-2 with TRBJ1-6; the D is unclear. The germline V gene has CDR1 SGHAT and CDR2 FQNNGV. The V and J ends lost 2 bases and 0 bases respectively, with 8 bases between them. The CDR3 totals 16 residues. The CDR3: CASSLRSSSYNSPLHF. CDR3 nucleotide sequence: TGTGCCAGCAGCTTAAGAAGTTCCTCCTATAATTCACCCCTCCACTTT.

The V call is TRBV9, the J call TRBJ2-5, with 7 bases lining up with TRBD2. Germline CDR1 is SGDLS and CDR2 is YYNGEE. Unmatched junction bases numbered 6, after V lost 3 bases and J lost 1 base. The CDR3 loop spans 15 amino acids. Here the CDR3 reads CASSAVGTTQETQYF. The CDR3 DNA reads as TGTGCCAGCAGCGCCGTCGGGACTACCCAAGAGACCCAGTACTTC.

The chain is built from TRBV5-1 and TRBJ1-3; tentative D call: TRBD1 (5 bases). This CDR3 region has 15 residues. The V end was cut by 0 bases, the J end by 4 bases, with 11 bases between. Germline V CDR1 and CDR2: SGHRS, YFSETQ. This CDR3 is CASSLVAGNGNTIYF. CDR3 in DNA: TGCGCCAGCAGCTTGGTGGCAGGGAACGGAAACACCATATATTTT.

This chain connects TRBV5-1 to TRBJ2-3; D gene uncertain. V gave up 4 bases and J gave up 5 bases, with 11 bases separating them. In germline, CDR1 is SGHRS, CDR2 YFSETQ. The CDR3 covers 13 residues. The CDR3 here is CASSRRLGDTQYF. CDR3 bases: TGCGCCAGCAGCCGACGACTTGGAGATACGCAGTATTTT.

V is TRBV5-6 and J is TRBJ1-3, with D maybe TRBD1 (6 bases). The V and J ends lost 5 bases and 10 bases respectively, with 16 bases between them. Germline-derived CDR1 and CDR2 are SGHDT and YYEEEE. The CDR3 totals 13 residues. CDR3 sequence reads: CASRTQGGWTIYF. For the CDR3, the DNA is TGTGCCAGCAGAACACAGGGAGGGTGGACCATATATTTT.

The V and J genes are TRBV6-1 and TRBJ1-1, with D perhaps TRBD1 (5 bases). V lost 7 bases and J lost 2, with 14 bases in between. Per the germline V gene, CDR1 is MNHNS and CDR2 is SASEGT. The CDR3 length is 14 residues. Here the CDR3 reads CASTKDKGNTEAFF. CDR3 sequence (DNA): TGTGCCAGCACCAAGGACAAGGGAAACACTGAAGCTTTCTTT.

The chain combines TRBV30 with TRBJ1-5; D possibly corresponds to TRBD1 (6 bases). CDR1 GTSNPN and CDR2 SVGIG come from the germline V gene (reference sequence). The CDR3 spans 15 residues. V was pared by 0 bases and J by 6 bases, with 15 bases between. This CDR3 reads CAWSVRGGARQPQHF. The DNA for the CDR3 is TGTGCCTGGAGTGTAAGGGGGGGGGCTCGTCAGCCCCAGCATTTT. The variable domain in full, completed from reference TRBV30 and TRBJ1-5, reads SQTIHQWPATLVQPVGSPLSLECTVEGTSNPNLYWYRQAAGRGLQLLFYSVGIGQISSEVPQNLSASRPQDRQFILSSKKLLLSDSGFYLCAWSVRGGARQPQHFGDGTRLSIL.

The CDR3 DNA is TGTGCCAGCAGCCTAACCACTAGCGGGGGGATGGAGACCCAGTACTTC. This codes for CASSLTTSGGMETQYF. J is TRBJ2-5 and V is TRBV7-9; 12 nucleotides match TRBD2. CDR1 and CDR2 from the germline V gene are SEHNR and FQNEAQ (reference sequence). Germline trimming cut 5 bases from V and 5 bases from J; bases unmatched to any gene: 9. The CDR3 totals 16 residues.

This rearrangement joins TRBV27 to TRBJ2-1, with TRBD2 identical over 11 bases. V dropped 5 bases and J dropped 8; count of bases not matched to a gene: 8. The germline V gene encodes CDR1 MNHEY and CDR2 SMNVEV (reference sequence). The CDR3 runs 15 residues. The CDR3: CASSPLAGVGDEQFF. CDR3 nucleotide sequence: TGTGCCAGCAGTCCACTAGCGGGAGTAGGCGATGAGCAGTTCTTC.

The chain joins TRBV5-5 to TRBJ1-2; 8 bases map to TRBD1. The germline V gene encodes CDR1 SGHKS and CDR2 YYEKEE (reference sequence). The ends lost 5 bases at V and 4 bases at J; junction bases unmatched: 4. The CDR3 has 13 amino acids. The CDR3 loop is CASRAGTGYGYTF. Written as DNA, the CDR3 is TGTGCCAGCAGGGCTGGGACAGGCTATGGCTACACCTTC.

The sample holds a few counts of this clone. The genes are TRBV7-9 and TRBJ2-1; D unresolved. Germline loops: CDR1 SEHNR, CDR2 FQNEAQ (reference sequence). Trimming removed 3 bases at V and 9 bases at J, with 9 bases between. This CDR3 has 12 residues. Here the CDR3 DNA reads TGTGCCAGCAGCTTTGGGGTTCTTGAGCAGTTCTTC. Its translation: CASSFGVLEQFF.